The clone carrying this TCR beta chain was counted only a few times. Antigen: not known. The data are from a study of blood T cells in healthy people across ages. This CDR3 contains 15 residues. From germline, CDR1 is LGHNA and CDR2 YSLEER. V was cut by 1 base and J by 4 bases, with 13 bases left in between. The use of a sample-barcoded 5' primer and a J-beta primer mix characterized a second PCR of roughly 6 to 11 cycles. The template-switch adaptor was a 5' adaptor with 12 random nucleotides. It tagged each cDNA molecule. Each CDR3 protein gets one entry after TCRdb re-called the 5' RACE reads with MiXCR. Here the sample spans 1.5 million to 2 million distinct CDR3 sequences, approximately 40% being singletons. General study points: Higher diversity and more naive CD4+ cells were features of long-lived donors, compared to aged donors. Diversity figures derived from one million T cells were judged to underestimate the true value.

The specimen sequenced was blood. This receptor was taken from a human donor in good health. The gene calls are TRBV4-3 and TRBJ1-2; D uncertain. The CDR3 protein is CASSQVSIGTYGYTF. The CDR3 DNA reads as TGCGCCAGCAGCCAAGTGTCCATCGGAACCTATGGCTACACCTTC.